This entry features one TCR beta chain sequence. Its cognate antigen is unknown. TCRdb passed the reads through MiXCR, listing each CDR3 protein once. The data show hundreds of thousands of distinct CDR3 sequences, around 31% seen once. V was clipped by 5 bases and J by 5 bases; unmatched bases: 14. The V gene's germline CDR1 is SGHTA and CDR2 FQGNSA. The CDR3 loop spans 16 amino acids. This record comes from a study of T cell repertoires in cytomegalovirus infection. Study information: Both CMV infection and a matching HLA type were indicated by public TCR beta signatures. Study-level findings and limits: Ex vivo responses were dominated by HLA-C-restricted CMV-specific TCR beta clonotypes.

This material consisted of cultured CD8+ T cells from PBMCs, taken from culture after CMV antigen stimulation. The chain links TRBV7-2 to TRBJ2-5, with 7 bases fitting TRBD2. This receptor was identified in a human donor in good health (CMV status not recorded). Some clones in this sample may be carry-over from other donors' samples. In nucleotides, the CDR3 is TGTGCCAGCAGCCCCCCATGGGAGCGGGGTGGTGAGACCCAGTACTTC. It translates to CASSPPWERGGETQYF.